The entry below gives a single T cell receptor (beta chain) sequence along with its context. In the authors' workflow: Amplification of reference gene primers provided the estimated nucleated cell counts. Clones were sequenced by immunoSEQ multiplex PCR, and TCRdb holds only the in-frame ones, with some missing. V and J calls and clone size are given by that table; D and trimming were obtained from the DNA. The sample lists approximately 410,000 clones; approximately 90% were seen once. The CDR3 totals 13 residues. In germline, CDR1 is MGHRA, CDR2 YSYEKL. Trimming cost V 1 base and J 6 bases, with 9 bases left between them. The record originates from a study of blood T cell repertoires in COVID-19. Study-level background: T cells, B-cell-depleted T cells, or PBMCs provided the cDNA or gDNA that served as material.

The clonotype originates from a woman aged 30 to 39 with active or convalescent COVID-19. J is TRBJ1-1 and V is TRBV4-1, with D tentatively TRBD1 (5 bases). Sequencing was done on a sample of peripheral blood. CDR3 DNA: TGCGCCAGCAGCCAAGGGCAGGGCGCTGAAGCTTTCTTT. Its protein is CASSQGQGAEAFF.